This TCR beta chain is drawn from a study of CD4 T cells in relation to SARS-CoV-2 and coronaviruses. Trimming cost V 5 bases and J 7 bases; bases outside gene matches: 9. The CDR3 is 15 residues long. The germline V gene encodes CDR1 SGHDT and CDR2 YYEEEE. As concerns this clone: Antigen: not known.

Unexposed donor CD4+ T cells date from about 2010-2018, before the COVID-19 pandemic. Study results and caveats: No crossreactivity against non-spike viral proteins was tested here.

Clones were read by immunoSEQ multiplex PCR, and TCRdb kept only the in-frame ones, dropping some. The repertoire holds around 70,000 clones, with over 80% as singletons. What was sequenced was memory CD4+ T cells from PBMCs. This clonotype was obtained from a human donor in good health. V and J are TRBV5-6 and TRBJ1-6, with 7 bases that match TRBD1. CDR3 loop: CASRRDSGRNSPLHF. The CDR3, as DNA: TGTGCCAGCAGACGGGACAGCGGAAGGAATTCACCCCTCCACTTT.